Reported below is one TCR beta chain. Its matching antigen is unknown. Healthy bone marrow donors supplied every sample. With V trimmed by 3 bases and J by 5 bases, 6 bases remained unmatched. The germline V gene encodes CDR1 SNHLY and CDR2 FYNNEI. The CDR3 has 15 residues. The sample originates from a study of cytomegalovirus exposure and HLA in healthy donors. 60 Vbeta and 13 Jbeta primers were used in PCR. Generated by immunoSEQ multiplex PCR, the TCRdb table keeps only in-frame clones and is missing some. The sample table includes roughly 110,000 clones. General study findings and limits: For TCR beta chains, V- and J-gene trimming was later linked to a missense DCLRE1C variant. Based on reports, TCR beta sequences accurately predicted HLA-A and HLA-B alleles for most subjects. Cytomegalovirus-associated status was assigned to about 170 TCR beta chains.

This TCR was recovered from a man aged 25-45 years in good health and CMV-seronegative. The V and J genes are TRBV2 and TRBJ2-5; the match to TRBD2 covers 10 bases. The sample taken for sequencing was PBMCs. CDR3 nucleotides: TGTGCCAGCAGTGATTCTAGCGGGGGTAGTGAGACCCAGTACTTC. Protein: CASSDSSGGSETQYF.